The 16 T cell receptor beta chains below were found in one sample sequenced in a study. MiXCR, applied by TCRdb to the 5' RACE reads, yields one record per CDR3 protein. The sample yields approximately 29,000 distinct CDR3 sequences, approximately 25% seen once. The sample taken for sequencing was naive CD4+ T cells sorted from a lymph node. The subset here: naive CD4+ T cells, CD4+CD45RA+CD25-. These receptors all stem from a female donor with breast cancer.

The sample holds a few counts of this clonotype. CDR3 amino acids: CSVTTDGAGHQPQHF. CDR3 nucleotide sequence: TGCAGCGTGACGACCGACGGGGCCGGCCATCAGCCCCAGCATTTT. The gene calls are TRBV29-1 and TRBJ1-5; D is perhaps TRBD1 (5 bases). Trimming removed 6 bases from V and 5 bases from J, with 20 bases in between. The CDR3 consists of 15 residues. Germline assignment: CDR1 SQVTM and CDR2 ANQGSEA.

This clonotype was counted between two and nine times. CDR3 residues: CSARDGLRGTTYEQYF. In DNA, the CDR3 is TGCAGTGCTAGAGATGGCCTGAGGGGGACCACCTACGAGCAGTACTTC. The chain has TRBV20-1 and TRBJ2-7; weak D call: TRBD1 (6 bases). Trimming stripped 0 bases from V and 2 bases from J, with 17 bases between. The V gene's germline CDR1 is DFQATT and CDR2 SNEGSKA (reference sequence). The CDR3 is 16 residues long.

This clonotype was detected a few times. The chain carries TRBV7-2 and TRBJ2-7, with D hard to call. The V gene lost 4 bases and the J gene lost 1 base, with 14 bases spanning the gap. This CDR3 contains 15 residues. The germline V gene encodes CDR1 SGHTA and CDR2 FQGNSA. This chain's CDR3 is CASSSRRLGSYEQYF. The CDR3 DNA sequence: TGTGCCAGCAGCTCCCGCCGTCTCGGTTCCTACGAGCAGTACTTC.

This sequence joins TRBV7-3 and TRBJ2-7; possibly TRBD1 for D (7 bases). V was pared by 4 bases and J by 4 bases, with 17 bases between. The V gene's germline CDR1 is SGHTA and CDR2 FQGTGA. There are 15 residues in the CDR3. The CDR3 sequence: CASSYAGGGAYEQYF. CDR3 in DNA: TGTGCCAGCAGCTACGCAGGAGGGGGCGCGTACGAGCAGTACTTC.

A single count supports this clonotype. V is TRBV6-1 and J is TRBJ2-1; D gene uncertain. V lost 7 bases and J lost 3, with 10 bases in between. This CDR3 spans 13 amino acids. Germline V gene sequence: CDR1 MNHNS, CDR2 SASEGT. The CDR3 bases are TGTGCCAGCACCCCAAGTAACTACAATGAGCAGTTCTTC. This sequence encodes CASTPSNYNEQFF.

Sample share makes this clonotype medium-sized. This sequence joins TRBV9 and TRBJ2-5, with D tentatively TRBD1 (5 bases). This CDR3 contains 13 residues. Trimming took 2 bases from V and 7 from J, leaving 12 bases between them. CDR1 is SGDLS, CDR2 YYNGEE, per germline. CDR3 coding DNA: TGTGCCAGCAGCGTGGACAATCCGGGGACCCAGTACTTC. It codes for CASSVDNPGTQYF.

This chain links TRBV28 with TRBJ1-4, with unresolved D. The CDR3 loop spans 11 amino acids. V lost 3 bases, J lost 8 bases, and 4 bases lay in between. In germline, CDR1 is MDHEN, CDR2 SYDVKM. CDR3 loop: CASSLGEKLFF. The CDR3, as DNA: TGTGCCAGCAGTTTGGGCGAAAAACTGTTTTTT.

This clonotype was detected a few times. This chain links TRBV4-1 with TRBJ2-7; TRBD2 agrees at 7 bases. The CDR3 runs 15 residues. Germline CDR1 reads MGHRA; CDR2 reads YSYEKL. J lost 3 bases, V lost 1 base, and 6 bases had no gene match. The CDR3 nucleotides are TGCGCCAGCAGCCAAGTTGCGGGAGAGCGCTACGAGCAGTACTTC. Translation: CASSQVAGERYEQYF.

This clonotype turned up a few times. The DNA for the CDR3 is TGTGCCAGCAGTCCATCAACCGACAGGGCTTTCACTGAAGCTTTCTTT. Its translation: CASSPSTDRAFTEAFF. The V gene is TRBV7-2, the J gene TRBJ1-1; 7 bases line up with TRBD1. The CDR3 loop spans 16 amino acids. The ends lost 6 bases at V and 4 bases at J; junction bases unmatched: 14. Germline CDR1 reads SGHTA; CDR2 reads FQGNSA.

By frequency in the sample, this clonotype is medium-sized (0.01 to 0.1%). The CDR3 coding sequence is TGCGCCAGCAGCCAAGATAGAGCGGCGGGAGAGTTGTCCTACGAGCAGTACTTC. Residues: CASSQDRAAGELSYEQYF. This chain links TRBV4-1 with TRBJ2-7, with 7 bases lining up with TRBD2. Trimming at V came to 0 bases and at J to 1 base, leaving 12 bases not matched to a gene. This CDR3 has 18 residues. Germline V CDR1 and CDR2: MGHRA, YSYEKL.

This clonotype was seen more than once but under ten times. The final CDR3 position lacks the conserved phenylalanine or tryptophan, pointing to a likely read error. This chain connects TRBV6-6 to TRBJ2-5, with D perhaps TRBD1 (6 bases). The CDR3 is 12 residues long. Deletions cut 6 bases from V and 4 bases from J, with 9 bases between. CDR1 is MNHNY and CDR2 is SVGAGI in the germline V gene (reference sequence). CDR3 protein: CASSEGGETQYL. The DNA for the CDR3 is TGTGCCAGCAGCGAAGGGGGAGAGACCCAGTACCTC.

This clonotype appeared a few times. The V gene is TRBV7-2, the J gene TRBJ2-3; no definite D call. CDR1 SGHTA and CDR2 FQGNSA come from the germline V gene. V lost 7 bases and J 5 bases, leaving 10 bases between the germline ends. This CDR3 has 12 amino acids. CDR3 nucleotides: TGTGCCAGCACCATTCCTGTAGATACGCAGTATTTT. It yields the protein CASTIPVDTQYF.

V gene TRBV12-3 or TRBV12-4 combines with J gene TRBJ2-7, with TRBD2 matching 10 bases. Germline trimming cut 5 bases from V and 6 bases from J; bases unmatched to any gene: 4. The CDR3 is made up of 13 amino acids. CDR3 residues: CASSLLAGFEQYF. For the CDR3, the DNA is TGTGCCAGCAGTCTACTAGCGGGGTTCGAGCAGTACTTC.

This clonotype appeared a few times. The DNA for the CDR3 is TGTGCCAGCAGCCAAGAGAGGCTAGCGGGGGTAAACATTCAGTACTTC. It translates to CASSQERLAGVNIQYF. The chain joins TRBV4-2 to TRBJ2-4; TRBD2 matches 10 bases. The V segment lost 0 bases and the J segment 6 bases; nucleotides outside the gene matches: 5. Germline CDR1 reads LGHNA; CDR2 reads YNFKEQ. The CDR3 has 16 amino acids.

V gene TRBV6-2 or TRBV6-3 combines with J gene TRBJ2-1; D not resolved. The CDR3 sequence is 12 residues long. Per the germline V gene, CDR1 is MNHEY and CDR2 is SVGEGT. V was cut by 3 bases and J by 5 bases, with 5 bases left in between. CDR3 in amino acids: CASSYSHNEQFF. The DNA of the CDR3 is TGTGCCAGCAGTTATAGTCACAATGAGCAGTTCTTC.

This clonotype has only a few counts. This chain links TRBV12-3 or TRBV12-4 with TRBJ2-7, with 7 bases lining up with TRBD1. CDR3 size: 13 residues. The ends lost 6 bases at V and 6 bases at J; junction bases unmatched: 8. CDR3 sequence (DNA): TGTGCCAGCAGCCGGACAGGAGGAGGCGAGCAGTACTTC. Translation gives CASSRTGGGEQYF.